The 24 T cell receptor beta chains reported below all come from one sample, sequenced in a study of response to subunit inactivated influenza vaccine. TCRdb analysed the RT-PCR reads with MiXCR anew, one entry per CDR3 protein. The data contain about 160,000 distinct CDR3 sequences, 11% of them seen just once; the ten biggest clones take up around 11%. This material consisted of non-naive T cells sorted from PBMCs, taken roughly 46 days after vaccination. The source of these receptors is a man aged 50-59 years who received an inactivated influenza vaccine.

The chain employs TRBV6-2 or TRBV6-3 and TRBJ1-5, with a tentative D call TRBD1 (5 bases). Between the trimmed V and J ends, which lost 6 bases and 0 bases, there was a span of 15 bases. The CDR3 spans 16 residues. Germline CDR1 is MNHEY and CDR2 is SVGEGT. CDR3 coding DNA: TGTGCCAGCAGCCGGGACCTTCTCATTAGCAATCAGCCCCAGCATTTT. Encoded protein: CASSRDLLISNQPQHF.

This clonotype has only a few counts. J is TRBJ2-3 and V is TRBV14, with a weak D call TRBD2 (7 bases). Trimming removed 4 bases at V and 0 bases at J, with 17 bases between. CDR3 length: 17 amino acids. Germline-derived CDR1 and CDR2 are SGHDN and FVKESK. The CDR3 is CASSPFSGGGSTDTQYF. The DNA of the CDR3 is TGTGCCAGCAGCCCCTTTTCGGGGGGCGGGAGCACAGATACGCAGTATTTT. Variable domain in full (rest from reference TRBV14 and TRBJ2-3): EAGVTQFPSHSVIEKGQTVTLRCDPISGHDNLYWYRRVMGKEIKFLLHFVKESKQDESGMPNNRFLAERTGGTYSTLKVQPAELEDSGVYFCASSPFSGGGSTDTQYFGPGTRLTVL.

This chain uses TRBV9 with TRBJ2-1; 11 bases agree with TRBD2. Germline V CDR1 and CDR2: SGDLS, YYNGEE. V shed 3 bases and J 3 bases; nucleotides not matched to a gene: 5. This CDR3 is built from 16 residues. The CDR3 sequence: CASSALTSGSYNEQFF. CDR3 nucleotides: TGTGCCAGCAGCGCCTTAACTAGCGGGAGCTACAATGAGCAGTTCTTC.

The chain joins TRBV4-3 to TRBJ2-1; 16 bases are shared with TRBD2. The CDR3 totals 15 residues. Trimming cost V 3 bases and J 7 bases; bases outside gene matches: 0. CDR1 and CDR2 from the germline V gene are LGHNA and YSLEER. The CDR3 DNA is TGCGCCAGCAGCCAGGGACTAGCGGGAGGGAATGAGCAGTTCTTC. This encodes CASSQGLAGGNEQFF.

The sample holds many counts of this clonotype. V is TRBV12-3 or TRBV12-4 and J is TRBJ2-1; perhaps TRBD1 as D (6 bases). The germline V and J ends were trimmed by 5 bases and 15 bases, with 14 bases remaining between them. The CDR3 contains 11 residues. Here the CDR3 DNA reads TGTGCCAGCAGTGCTGCAGGGGATCGGTTCTTC. Its protein is CASSAAGDRFF.

The chain links TRBV20-1 to TRBJ1-2; possible D gene TRBD1, 5 bases. CDR3 length: 15 residues. Germline V gives CDR1 DFQATT, CDR2 SNEGSKA (reference sequence). Trimming stripped 0 bases from V and 8 bases from J, with 19 bases between. The CDR3: CSARDVGPRGSGYTF. In DNA, the CDR3 is TGCAGTGCTAGAGATGTGGGACCGCGGGGTTCCGGCTACACCTTC.

This clonotype has more than one count but fewer than ten. The genes are TRBV29-1 and TRBJ2-7; 10 bases are shared with TRBD1. CDR3 length: 14 residues. Per germline, CDR1 SQVTM and CDR2 ANQGSEA. V lost 4 bases and J lost 5; bases outside the gene matches: 8. This CDR3 is CSVAVAGTGDEQYF. The CDR3 bases are TGCAGCGTTGCAGTTGCCGGGACAGGGGACGAGCAGTACTTC.

This clonotype was counted a few times. The V and J genes are TRBV2 and TRBJ1-2; TRBD1 matches 7 bases. This CDR3 contains 12 residues. The germline CDR1 and CDR2 sequences are SNHLY and FYNNEI. With 5 bases clipped from V and 6 bases from J, the junction kept 3 bases outside the gene matches. The CDR3 DNA sequence: TGTGCCAGCAGTCCTCAGGGGGATGGCTACACCTTC. This codes for CASSPQGDGYTF.

This clonotype was counted only a few times. CDR3 amino acids: CASSQARDITTGELFF. CDR3 DNA sequence: TGCGCCAGCAGCCAAGCCCGGGACATTACCACCGGGGAGCTGTTTTTT. The V gene is TRBV4-3, the J gene TRBJ2-2; weak D call: TRBD1 (6 bases). Germline CDR1 is LGHNA and CDR2 is YSLEER. The CDR3 has 16 residues. The V end was cut by 1 base, the J end by 4 bases, with 13 bases between.

This clonotype was picked up one time. The chain uses TRBV7-9 and TRBJ2-3; no clear D. Per germline, CDR1 SEHNR and CDR2 FQNEAQ (reference sequence). V lost 1 base and J lost 4, with 12 bases in between. The CDR3 is made up of 15 amino acids. As DNA, the CDR3 is TGTGCCAGCAGCTTAGATTCCAGCCTCGCAGATACGCAGTATTTT. Amino acids: CASSLDSSLADTQYF.

This clonotype was seen a few times. The chain employs TRBV20-1 and TRBJ1-6; D unclear. There are 13 residues in the CDR3. From germline, CDR1 is DFQATT and CDR2 SNEGSKA (reference sequence). V lost 2 bases and J 4 bases, leaving 6 bases between the germline ends. The CDR3 DNA reads as TGCAGTGCTAGAACTGCTTATAATTCACCCCTCCACTTT. Its translation: CSARTAYNSPLHF.

V and J are TRBV4-2 and TRBJ2-7, with D hard to call. This CDR3 contains 13 residues. Between the trimmed V and J ends, which lost 4 bases and 9 bases, there was a span of 16 bases. Germline values: CDR1 LGHNA, CDR2 YNFKEQ. The DNA of the CDR3 is TGTGCCAGCAGCCGCGACCTCACCTGCTGGCAGTACTTC. It encodes CASSRDLTCWQYF.

This clonotype was counted a few times. The chain joins TRBV20-1 to TRBJ2-1, with 11 bases fitting TRBD2. This CDR3 spans 19 amino acids. The V and J ends lost 3 bases and 0 bases, in that order; junction bases with no gene match: 13. Germline V gene lookup returns CDR1 DFQATT and CDR2 SNEGSKA (reference sequence). The CDR3 bases are TGCAGTGCTAGGGACGACCGGACTAGCGGGTCAAGCTCCTACAATGAGCAGTTCTTC. Amino acids: CSARDDRTSGSSSYNEQFF.

The table lists this clonotype with a few counts. The chain links TRBV28 to TRBJ2-7; TRBD2 aligns across 13 bases. Germline CDR1 and CDR2: MDHEN and SYDVKM. The CDR3 runs 15 residues. With V trimmed by 4 bases and J by 4 bases, 4 bases remained unmatched. CDR3 in DNA: TGTGCCAGCAGTTGGGGACTAGCGGGGAAGTACGAGCAGTACTTC. This encodes CASSWGLAGKYEQYF.

This clonotype was detected ten times or more. The V and J genes are TRBV27 and TRBJ2-1; 8 bases map to TRBD2. Germline V CDR1 and CDR2: MNHEY, SMNVEV (reference sequence). The V and J ends lost 3 bases and 6 bases, in that order; junction bases with no gene match: 4. This CDR3 contains 14 residues. CDR3 in DNA: TGTGCCAGCAGTTTTTACGGGAGGGCCAATGAGCAGTTCTTC. Protein: CASSFYGRANEQFF.

This rearrangement joins TRBV9 to TRBJ2-7, with a tentative D call TRBD2 (5 bases). CDR1 and CDR2 (germline): SGDLS, YYNGEE. V lost 0 bases, J lost 0 bases, and 10 bases lay in between. The CDR3 sequence is 15 residues long. The CDR3 here is CASSVGWELSYEQYF. CDR3 DNA: TGTGCCAGCAGCGTAGGCTGGGAGCTCTCCTACGAGCAGTACTTC.

The sample holds many counts of this clonotype. The rearrangement links TRBV7-8 to TRBJ1-2; D gene uncertain. Looked up from germline, CDR1 is SGHVS and CDR2 is FQNEAQ. This CDR3 spans 15 amino acids. V dropped 0 bases and J dropped 0 bases, with 8 bases sitting between them. The CDR3 spells CASSLALYPNYGYTF. CDR3 bases: TGTGCCAGCAGCTTAGCGCTCTACCCTAACTATGGCTACACCTTC.

This clonotype has just a few counts. This chain uses TRBV20-1 with TRBJ2-7, with 8 bases aligning to TRBD2. J was trimmed by 6 bases and V by 8 bases; bases with no gene match: 9. The length of the CDR3 is 12 residues. The germline V gene has CDR1 DFQATT and CDR2 SNEGSKA (reference sequence). CDR3 protein: CSLRRGRREQYF. For the CDR3, the DNA is TGCAGTCTCAGGCGCGGGAGGCGCGAGCAGTACTTC.

This clonotype has ten or more counts. V usage is TRBV4-1 and J usage is TRBJ2-7; D gene uncertain. The V end was cut by 6 bases, the J end by 2 bases, with 20 bases between. The CDR3 covers 16 residues. CDR1 is MGHRA, CDR2 YSYEKL, per germline. The CDR3: CASRLRPGLTPYEQYF. The CDR3 nucleotides are TGCGCCAGCAGGCTCCGCCCGGGTTTGACTCCCTACGAGCAGTACTTC.

This chain uses TRBV7-7 with TRBJ1-1; D is undetermined. CDR3 size: 16 residues. Germline V gives CDR1 SSHAT, CDR2 FNYEAQ (reference sequence). The V end was cut by 8 bases, the J end by 5 bases, with 24 bases between. The CDR3 bases are TGTGCCAGCCTCACTTTCCCCCGGGATTGGGGAACTGAAGCTTTCTTT. Protein sequence: CASLTFPRDWGTEAFF.

This clonotype was detected many times. The V gene is TRBV5-1, the J gene TRBJ2-3; D tentatively fits TRBD1 or TRBD2 (7 bases each). V lost 0 bases to trimming and J lost 1 base, with 12 bases between them. The length of the CDR3 is 16 residues. The germline V gene has CDR1 SGHRS and CDR2 YFSETQ. The CDR3 sequence: CASSLEPGGGTDTQYF. CDR3 sequence (DNA): TGCGCCAGCAGCTTGGAACCAGGGGGGGGCACAGATACGCAGTATTTT.

Ten or more counts support this clonotype. The chain recombines TRBV27 with TRBJ1-1; TRBD1 might be the D (5 bases). This CDR3 contains 15 residues. Germline V CDR1 and CDR2: MNHEY, SMNVEV (reference sequence). Trimming removed 0 bases from V and 0 bases from J, with 8 bases in between. The CDR3 coding sequence is TGTGCCAGCAGTTTATCACCAGGGATGAACACTGAAGCTTTCTTT. It is translated as CASSLSPGMNTEAFF.

This clonotype was counted only a few times. CDR3 DNA: TGTGCCAGCAGTGCCCAGGAAAAACTGTTTTTT. Its translation: CASSAQEKLFF. This chain uses TRBV28 with TRBJ1-4; D gene uncertain. This CDR3 is 11 amino acids long. Germline V gene lookup returns CDR1 MDHEN and CDR2 SYDVKM. V was trimmed by 5 bases and J by 8 bases, leaving 6 bases between them.

V and J are TRBV20-1 and TRBJ1-3; D is ambiguous. Trimming took 5 bases from V and 4 from J, leaving 15 bases between them. Germline CDR1 and CDR2: DFQATT and SNEGSKA (reference sequence). The length of the CDR3 is 14 residues. CDR3 in amino acids: CSAYLSKLGNTIYF. Here the CDR3 DNA reads TGCAGTGCTTATCTATCAAAACTGGGAAACACCATATATTTT.